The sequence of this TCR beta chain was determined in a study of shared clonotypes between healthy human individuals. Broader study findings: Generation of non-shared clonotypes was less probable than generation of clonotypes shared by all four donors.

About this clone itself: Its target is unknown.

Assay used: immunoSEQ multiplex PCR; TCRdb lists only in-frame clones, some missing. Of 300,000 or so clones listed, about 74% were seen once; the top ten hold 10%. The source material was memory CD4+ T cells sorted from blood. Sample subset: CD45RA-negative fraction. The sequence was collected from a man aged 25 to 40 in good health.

The CDR3 sequence is CASSPIIGDDEQYF. In DNA, the CDR3 is TGTGCCAGCTCACCAATTATCGGGGACGACGAGCAGTACTTC. V and J are TRBV18 and TRBJ2-7; either TRBD1 or TRBD2 may supply D (5 bases each). This CDR3 has 14 residues. Trimming took 2 bases from V and 5 from J, leaving 13 bases between them. Germline values: CDR1 KGHSH, CDR2 LQKENI.